This record looks at one T cell receptor beta chain sequence and its context. It was with random hexamers that roughly 0.45 to 1 ug RNA was reverse transcribed. MiXCR, applied by TCRdb to the immunoSEQ multiplex PCR reads, yields one record per CDR3 protein. Of roughly 60,000 distinct CDR3 sequences listed, approximately 94% were seen once; the top ten hold approximately 0.2%. This record belongs to a study of CD8 T cells in Susac syndrome. CDR3 length: 14 amino acids. The trim removed 7 bases at V and 4 bases at J, leaving 5 bases unmatched. Germline values: CDR1 SEHNR, CDR2 FQNEAQ (reference sequence).

The chain employs TRBV7-9 and TRBJ2-5; 11 positions agree with TRBD1. The sample comprised CD8+ T cells from PBMCs. The clonotype was recovered from a human donor in good health. The CDR3 loop is CASTGQGAGETQYF. The CDR3 region has the DNA TGTGCCAGCACCGGACAGGGGGCAGGAGAGACCCAGTACTTC.